The clone carrying this T cell receptor (beta chain) was counted between two and nine times. What it recognizes is unknown. Germline CDR1 and CDR2: MGHDK and SYGVNS. This CDR3 has 15 amino acids. V dropped 1 base and J dropped 2 bases, with 12 bases sitting between them. This sample is part of a study of T-cell memory formation after mild COVID-19. cDNA libraries for TCR alpha and TCR beta, carrying sample barcodes and UMIs, came from 5'RACE with constant-segment primers. Each CDR3 protein is one row after TCRdb ran MiXCR on the 5' RACE reads. In the table there are 550,000 to 600,000 distinct CDR3 sequences, roughly a fifth of which are singletons. Study conclusions and caveats: Some clones that responded were present in memory (sampled pre-infection), which suggests cross-reactive memory joined. Second-wave clones peaking on day 37 lacked confirmed SARS-CoV-2 specificity.

The sample taken for sequencing was PBMCs or a T cell subset sorted from them (not recorded which). V is TRBV25-1 and J is TRBJ2-7, with D perhaps TRBD2 (6 bases). The clonotype was recovered from an adult woman who had mild COVID-19 (a few samples of this study predate the infection). Cell type and time point are not known. This CDR3 reads CASSEWGVLAYEQYF. As DNA, the CDR3 is TGTGCCAGCAGTGAATGGGGGGTTTTAGCCTACGAGCAGTACTTC.